This T cell receptor (beta chain) was retrieved from a study of beta chain features in type 1 diabetes. Study details: Analysis included 107,917,701 sorted cells drawn from all samples.

About this clone: Its antigen is still unknown.

Looked up from germline, CDR1 is LGHNA and CDR2 is YSLEER. The CDR3 is 15 residues long. V was pared by 4 bases and J by 6 bases, with 5 bases of the junction left unmatched. The sequenced template was cDNA made from the entire isolated RNA. Sequencing was performed with immunoSEQ multiplex PCR; in TCRdb, only in-frame clones are kept and a portion is missing. The sample has approximately 130,000 clones; 17% are singletons. Study outcomes and limitations: Significant though moderate, a shortening of TCRB CDR3s appeared in all four CD4+ subsets of Type 1 diabetes patients. Fewer insertions but more deletions were seen at VDJ junctions in type 1 diabetes patients.

The source is a man between 18 and 35 years old with type 1 diabetes. Sequenced sample: central memory CD4+ T cells from blood. The rearrangement joins TRBV4-3 to TRBJ2-2; the match to TRBD1 covers 10 bases. CDR3 sequence reads: CASSRLGQGSGELFF. Written as DNA, the CDR3 is TGCGCCAGCAGCCGTCTGGGACAGGGGTCCGGGGAGCTGTTTTTT.